A selection of T cell receptor beta chains follows, all from one sample in a study of blood T cell repertoires in COVID-19. Libraries were prepared by immunoSEQ multiplex PCR; TCRdb keeps only in-frame clonotypes and omits some of them. The table lists over 150,000 clones, 75% to 85% of them singletons. Sequencing was performed on PBMCs or T cells enriched from blood (not recorded which). The receptors here all came from a man aged 40-49 years who had recovered from COVID-19. Each CDR3 is given with its conserved first and last residue. The order of the fields is D gene, clone size, J gene, V gene, CDR3 DNA, CDR3 protein. The D gene is left open where the match is weak. A clone size is listed for some rows: how often the clone was seen (once, few, many), or a class if it is expanded.

TRBD1	.	TRBJ2-2	TRBV15	TGTGCCTCGTCGGACAGGGTGGTGCGCAACACCGGGGAGCTGTTTTTT	CASSDRVVRNTGELFF
.	.	TRBJ2-3	TRBV27	TGTGCCAGCAGTGCCCCCCGGGGTTTCACAGATACGCAGTATTTT	CASSAPRGFTDTQYF
.	.	TRBJ1-2	TRBV30	TGTGCCTGGAGTGCGGTGACAGCTAACTATGGCTACACCTTC	CAWSAVTANYGYTF
.	.	TRBJ2-3	TRBV9	TGTGCCAGCAGCGCCCGACATGGCCCAGATACGCAGTATTTT	CASSARHGPDTQYF
.	.	TRBJ1-6	TRBV9	TGTGCCAGCAGTCCGAGGGTTGCAGGGGATTCACCCCTCCACTTT	CASSPRVAGDSPLHF
.	.	TRBJ1-1	TRBV28	TGTGCCAGCAGTCCCAGGAGGGGCCCGGAAGCTTTCTTT	CASSPRRGPEAFF
TRBD2	.	TRBJ2-2	TRBV9	TGTGCCAGCAGCGTAGGTCCGGGACTAGCGGGAGGGACGAACACCGGGGAGCTGTTTTTT	CASSVGPGLAGGTNTGELFF
.	.	TRBJ2-1	TRBV2	TGTGCCAGCAGTGGCTTGGGCGAGCAGTTCTTC	CASSGLGEQFF
TRBD2	.	TRBJ2-3	TRBV30	TGTGCCTGGCTACGCCCCAGCGGGAATTCTAGCACAGATACGCAGTATTTT	CAWLRPSGNSSTDTQYF
TRBD1	once	TRBJ1-6	TRBV5-6	TGTGCCAGCAACAGGGGTAATTCACCCCTCCACTTT	CASNRGNSPLHF
.	few	TRBJ1-1	TRBV3-1/TRBV3-2	TGTGCCAGCAGCCAGTCGGACAATCCACTCACTGAAGCTTTCTTT	CASSQSDNPLTEAFF
.	few	TRBJ1-1	TRBV25-1	TGTGCCAGCAGCCTGGGGCTATTCTCCACTGAAGCTTTCTTT	CASSLGLFSTEAFF
.	.	TRBJ1-1	TRBV27	TGTGCCAGCAGTTTAGGCCGTCGGGGTATGAACACTGAAGCTTTCTTT	CASSLGRRGMNTEAFF